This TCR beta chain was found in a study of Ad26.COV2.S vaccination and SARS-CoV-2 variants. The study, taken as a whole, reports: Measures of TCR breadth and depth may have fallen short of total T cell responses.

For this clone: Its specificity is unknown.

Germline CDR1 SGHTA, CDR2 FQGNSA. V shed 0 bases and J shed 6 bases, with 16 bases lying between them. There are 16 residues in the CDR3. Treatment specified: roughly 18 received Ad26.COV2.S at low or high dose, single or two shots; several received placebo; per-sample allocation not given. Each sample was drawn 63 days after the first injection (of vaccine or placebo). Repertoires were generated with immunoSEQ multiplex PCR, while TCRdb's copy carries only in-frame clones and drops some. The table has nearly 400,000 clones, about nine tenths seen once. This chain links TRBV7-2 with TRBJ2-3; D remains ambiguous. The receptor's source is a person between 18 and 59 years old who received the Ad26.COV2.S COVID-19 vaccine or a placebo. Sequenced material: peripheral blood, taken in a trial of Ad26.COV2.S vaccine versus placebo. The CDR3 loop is CASSLALGNRLDTQYF. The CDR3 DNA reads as TGTGCCAGCAGCTTAGCGTTGGGAAACCGCCTGGATACGCAGTATTTT.